This passage covers 20 T cell receptor beta chains from one sample sequenced in a study of Graves' ophthalmopathy and Graves' hyperthyroidism. Using RNA transcripts, the TCR beta CDR3 regions were amplified. An opening RT-PCR round employed HTBI primers and preceded a second-round multiplex PCR. TCRdb used MiXCR to reprocess the multiplex PCR reads, holding one entry per CDR3 protein. Of around 1.1 million distinct CDR3 sequences detected, about 35% appear once; the ten largest clones hold 11%. Material for sequencing was peripheral blood or thyroid tissue (not recorded which). The source of these receptors is an adult man with Graves' hyperthyroidism.

This clonotype was recorded at least ten times. CDR3 in DNA: TGTGCCTGGAGTGTCGGTTCACCCCTCCACTTT. It encodes CAWSVGSPLHF. The chain is built from TRBV30 and TRBJ1-6; no firm D call. Germline V CDR1 and CDR2: GTSNPN, SVGIG (reference sequence). The V end was cut by 0 bases, the J end by 9 bases, with 3 bases between. This CDR3 is 11 amino acids long.

The V call is TRBV24-1, the J call TRBJ2-1; the D is unclear. V was cut by 5 bases and J by 2 bases, with 6 bases left in between. The CDR3 spans 13 residues. Germline V gene data show CDR1 as KGHDR and CDR2 as SFDVKD. The CDR3 loop reads CATSVPTYNEQFF. The CDR3 DNA sequence: TGTGCCACCAGTGTTCCGACCTACAATGAGCAGTTCTTC.

This clonotype was observed a few times. The chain employs TRBV10-3 and TRBJ2-7; tentatively, D is TRBD2 (6 bases). CDR1 is ENHRY and CDR2 is SYGVKD in the germline V gene. The CDR3 has 13 amino acids. V lost 10 bases to trimming and J lost 3 bases, with 16 bases between them. CDR3 in amino acids: CATLSGGIYEQYF. In DNA, the CDR3 is TGTGCCACCCTATCCGGAGGGATCTACGAGCAGTACTTC.

The table lists this clonotype with a few counts. The V and J genes are TRBV4-3 and TRBJ1-2; weak D call: TRBD1 (6 bases). The CDR3 is 14 residues long. The V end lost 1 base, the J end lost 4 bases, and 10 bases lay between the germline ends. Germline V gives CDR1 LGHNA, CDR2 YSLEER. For the CDR3, the DNA is TGCGCCAGCAGCCAAGCTACAGGGTTCTATGGCTACACCTTC. Protein: CASSQATGFYGYTF.

V and J are TRBV7-8 and TRBJ1-5, with D unclear. The V gene's germline CDR1 is SGHVS and CDR2 FQNEAQ. The length of the CDR3 is 15 residues. With 0 bases removed from V and 6 bases from J, the gap between germline ends came to 12 bases. The CDR3 reads CASSLASSSGQPQHF. The CDR3 coding sequence is TGTGCCAGCAGCTTAGCGTCCTCCTCGGGTCAGCCCCAGCATTTT.

The chain is built from TRBV5-6 and TRBJ2-5, with D perhaps matching TRBD1 (6 bases). The CDR3 sequence is 15 residues long. V lost 0 bases and J lost 5, with 14 bases in between. The germline gives CDR1 SGHDT, CDR2 YYEEEE. The CDR3 spells CASSLGASGVETQYF. CDR3 bases: TGTGCCAGCAGCTTGGGGGCCTCAGGGGTGGAGACCCAGTACTTC.

This clonotype was counted a single time. The rearrangement uses TRBV7-6 and TRBJ1-1, with D tentatively TRBD1 (6 bases). Germline V CDR1 and CDR2: SGHVS, FNYEAQ. The CDR3 consists of 19 residues. The germline V and J ends were trimmed by 8 bases and 1 base, with 29 bases remaining between them. The CDR3 loop is CASPYRDQMGRRSNTEAFF. CDR3 nucleotide sequence: TGTGCCAGCCCGTACAGGGACCAAATGGGCCGGAGGTCGAACACTGAAGCTTTCTTT.

This clonotype was counted a few times. The genes are TRBV10-3 and TRBJ1-2; 8 nucleotides line up with TRBD1. Germline values: CDR1 ENHRY, CDR2 SYGVKD. The CDR3 length is 16 residues. The V segment lost 6 bases and the J segment 1 base; nucleotides outside the gene matches: 10. For the CDR3, the DNA is TGTGCCATCAGCCCAGGACAGGGCGCTTATAACTATGGCTACACCTTC. Translated: CAISPGQGAYNYGYTF.

The sample holds many counts of this clonotype. The rearrangement links TRBV7-2 to TRBJ1-5; a possible D gene is TRBD1 (5 bases). The germline CDR1 and CDR2 sequences are SGHTA and FQGNSA. The CDR3 is made up of 15 amino acids. The ends were cut back, 5 bases at V and 5 bases at J, with 16 bases in the middle. CDR3 DNA: TGTGCCAGCAGCCGAATGAGGGGATCGGATCAGCCCCAGCATTTT. Its translation: CASSRMRGSDQPQHF.

The V and J genes are TRBV5-4 and TRBJ2-2; D might be TRBD1 (5 bases). The ends were cut back, 0 bases at V and 2 bases at J, with 11 bases in the middle. CDR3 length: 16 residues. Germline V CDR1 and CDR2: SGHNT, YYREEE (reference sequence). CDR3 residues: CASSLAPTANTGELFF. In DNA, the CDR3 is TGTGCCAGCAGCTTGGCCCCGACAGCCAACACCGGGGAGCTGTTTTTT.

The table lists this clonotype with many counts. The CDR3 loop is CAISRTGGNYGYTF. The CDR3 DNA follows: TGTGCCATCAGCCGGACAGGGGGGAACTATGGCTACACCTTC. The J gene is TRBJ1-2, the V gene TRBV10-3; 10 bases match TRBD1. With V trimmed by 6 bases and J by 2 bases, 3 bases remained unmatched. The germline V gene has CDR1 ENHRY and CDR2 SYGVKD. CDR3 length equals 14 residues.

The chain combines TRBV28 with TRBJ1-3; no clear D gene. V was trimmed by 7 bases and J by 0 bases, leaving 10 bases between them. The length of the CDR3 is 14 residues. CDR1 is MDHEN and CDR2 is SYDVKM in the germline V gene. CDR3 sequence reads: CASTDRSSGNTIYF. The CDR3 DNA is TGTGCCAGCACGGACCGGAGCTCTGGAAACACCATATATTTT.

This clonotype has more than one count but fewer than ten. The chain has TRBV14 and TRBJ2-7; tentative D call: TRBD2 (5 bases). CDR1 and CDR2 (germline): SGHDN, FVKESK. V lost 9 bases to trimming and J lost 4 bases, with 13 bases between them. This CDR3 spans 12 amino acids. The CDR3 bases are TGTGCCAGTGATGACGGCGGGTACGAGCAGTACTTC. The encoded protein is CASDDGGYEQYF.

This clonotype was picked up a small number of times. V is TRBV29-1 and J is TRBJ1-3, with D tentatively TRBD1 (5 bases). Germline V gene lookup returns CDR1 SQVTM and CDR2 ANQGSEA. V lost 5 bases and J lost 4, with 9 bases in between. The CDR3 consists of 12 residues. CDR3 bases: TGCAGCGTTACTCGGGGGGGAAACACCATATATTTT. Residues: CSVTRGGNTIYF.

The chain carries TRBV7-9 and TRBJ2-7; 8 nucleotides align to TRBD2. Germline trimming cut 5 bases from V and 1 base from J; bases unmatched to any gene: 10. The CDR3 contains 16 residues. Germline-derived CDR1 and CDR2 are SEHNR and FQNEAQ (reference sequence). The CDR3 sequence: CASSGLAGTPSYEQYF. CDR3 bases: TGTGCCAGCAGCGGATTAGCGGGGACCCCATCCTACGAGCAGTACTTC. The variable domain in full, completed from reference TRBV7-9 and TRBJ2-7, reads DTGVSQNPRHKITKRGQNVTFRCDPISEHNRLYWYRQTLGQGPEFLTYFQNEAQLEKSRLLSDRFSAERPKGSFSTLEIQRTEQGDSAMYLCASSGLAGTPSYEQYFGPGTRLTVT.

V is TRBV28 and J is TRBJ2-7; tentative D call: TRBD1 (5 bases). The germline V gene has CDR1 MDHEN and CDR2 SYDVKM. The ends were cut back, 3 bases at V and 4 bases at J, with 19 bases in the middle. The CDR3 covers 16 residues. CDR3 in amino acids: CASSFQGPPKNYEQYF. The CDR3 DNA sequence: TGTGCCAGCAGTTTTCAGGGTCCCCCGAAAAATTACGAGCAGTACTTC. Full variable domain (rest looked up from reference TRBV28 and TRBJ2-7): DVKVTQSSRYLVKRTGEKVFLECVQDMDHENMFWYRQDPGLGLRLIYFSYDVKMKEKGDIPEGYSVSREKKERFSLILESASTNQTSMYLCASSFQGPPKNYEQYFGPGTRLTVT.

As for this clonotype: With a much larger clone just one base away, this may be a read error. The rearrangement links TRBV10-3 to TRBJ2-5; tentatively, D is TRBD1 or TRBD2 (5 bases each). Germline V gene sequence: CDR1 ENHRY, CDR2 SYGVKD. The CDR3 sequence is 13 residues long. CDR3 amino acids: CAIGESRDETQYF. CDR3 nucleotide sequence: TGTGCCATCGGTGAGTCAAGGGACGAGACCCAGTACTTC.

The chain combines TRBV29-1 with TRBJ2-5; 13 positions match TRBD2. V gave up 6 bases and J gave up 4 bases; unmatched junction bases: 14. The CDR3 contains 17 residues. Germline-derived CDR1 and CDR2 are SQVTM and ANQGSEA. CDR3 region: CSVKPKTSGGALETQYF. CDR3 in DNA: TGCAGCGTCAAACCGAAAACTAGCGGGGGGGCCCTAGAGACCCAGTACTTC. Drawing the rest from reference TRBV29-1 and TRBJ2-5, the complete variable domain is SAVISQKPSRDICQRGTSLTIQCQVDSQVTMMFWYRQQPGQSLTLIATANQGSEATYESGFVIDKFPISRPNLTFSTLTVSNMSPEDSSIYLCSVKPKTSGGALETQYFGPGTRLLVL.

This chain links TRBV9 with TRBJ2-7, with TRBD2 identical over 9 bases. The germline CDR1 and CDR2 sequences are SGDLS and YYNGEE. The CDR3 sequence is 14 residues long. The V and J ends lost 2 bases and 4 bases, in that order; junction bases with no gene match: 4. CDR3: CASSVSSGDYEQYF. The CDR3 DNA sequence: TGTGCCAGCAGCGTGTCTAGCGGGGATTACGAGCAGTACTTC.

At least ten counts were recorded for this clonotype. The V and J genes are TRBV7-7 and TRBJ2-2; 8 nucleotides agree with TRBD2. J gave up 5 bases and V 5 bases, and 4 bases lay outside the gene matches. Germline CDR1 reads SSHAT; CDR2 reads FNYEAQ (reference sequence). This CDR3 region has 14 residues. CDR3 protein: CASSASGSTGELFF. The CDR3 DNA sequence: TGTGCCAGCAGCGCTAGCGGGTCAACCGGGGAGCTGTTTTTT. The full variable domain, its missing parts supplied by reference TRBV7-7 and TRBJ2-2, is GAGVSQSPRYKVTKRGQDVTLRCDPISSHATLYWYQQALGQGPEFLTYFNYEAQPDKSGLPSDRFSAERPEGSISTLTIQRTEQRDSAMYRCASSASGSTGELFFGEGSRLTVL.